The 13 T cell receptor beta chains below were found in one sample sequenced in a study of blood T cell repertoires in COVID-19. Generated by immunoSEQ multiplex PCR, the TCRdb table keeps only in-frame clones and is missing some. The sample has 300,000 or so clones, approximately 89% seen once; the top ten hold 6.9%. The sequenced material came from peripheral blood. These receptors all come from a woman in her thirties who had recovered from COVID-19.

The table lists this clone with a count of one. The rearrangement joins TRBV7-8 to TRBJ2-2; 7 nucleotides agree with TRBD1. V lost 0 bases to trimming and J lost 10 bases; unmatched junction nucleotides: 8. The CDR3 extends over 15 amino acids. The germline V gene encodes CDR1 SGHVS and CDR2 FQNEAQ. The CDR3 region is CASSLAPRGLVELFF. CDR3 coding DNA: TGTGCCAGCAGCTTAGCGCCAAGGGGGCTGGTGGAGCTGTTTTTT.

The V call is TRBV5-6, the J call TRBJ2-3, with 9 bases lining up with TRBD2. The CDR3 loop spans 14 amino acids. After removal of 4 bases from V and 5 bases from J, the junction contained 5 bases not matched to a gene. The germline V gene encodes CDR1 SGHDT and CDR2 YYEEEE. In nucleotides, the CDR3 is TGTGCCAGCAGCCGGGGACTAGCTGTAGATACGCAGTATTTT. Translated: CASSRGLAVDTQYF.

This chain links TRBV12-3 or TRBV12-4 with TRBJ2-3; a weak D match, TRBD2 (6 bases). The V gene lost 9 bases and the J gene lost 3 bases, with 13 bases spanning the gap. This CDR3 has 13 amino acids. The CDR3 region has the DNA TGTGCCAGTCGGCCTAGCGAAACAGATACGCAGTATTTT. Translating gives CASRPSETDTQYF.

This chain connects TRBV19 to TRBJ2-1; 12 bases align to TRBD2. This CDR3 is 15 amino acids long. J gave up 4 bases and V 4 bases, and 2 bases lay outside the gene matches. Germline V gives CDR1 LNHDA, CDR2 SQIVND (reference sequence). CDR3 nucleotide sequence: TGTGCCAGTAGTACTAGCGGGGGGGCATACAATGAGCAGTTCTTC. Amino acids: CASSTSGGAYNEQFF.

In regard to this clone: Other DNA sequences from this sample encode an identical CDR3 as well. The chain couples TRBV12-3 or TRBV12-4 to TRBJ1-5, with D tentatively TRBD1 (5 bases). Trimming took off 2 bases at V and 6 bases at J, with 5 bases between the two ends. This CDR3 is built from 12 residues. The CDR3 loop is CASSLRGQPQHF. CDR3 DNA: TGTGCCAGCAGTTTAAGGGGTCAGCCCCAGCATTTT.

CDR3 bases: TGTGCCAGCAGCTTAGGGGGACTAGCAAATGAGCAGTTCTTC. Its protein product is CASSLGGLANEQFF. The chain recombines TRBV7-3 with TRBJ2-1; 9 nucleotides match TRBD2. The CDR3 has 14 amino acids. CDR1 is SGHTA, CDR2 FQGTGA, per germline. V gave up 2 bases and J gave up 7 bases; unmatched junction bases: 3.

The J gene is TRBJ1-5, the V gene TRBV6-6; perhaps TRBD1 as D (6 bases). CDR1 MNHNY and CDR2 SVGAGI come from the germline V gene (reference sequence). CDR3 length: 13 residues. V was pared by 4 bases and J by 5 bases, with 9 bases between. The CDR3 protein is CASSLNRDQPQHF. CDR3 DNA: TGTGCCAGCAGTTTAAACAGGGATCAGCCCCAGCATTTT.

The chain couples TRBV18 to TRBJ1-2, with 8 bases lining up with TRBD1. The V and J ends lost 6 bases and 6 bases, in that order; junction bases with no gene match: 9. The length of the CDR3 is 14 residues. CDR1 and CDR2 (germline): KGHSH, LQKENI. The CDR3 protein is CASSQDRGRDGYTF. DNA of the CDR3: TGTGCCAGCTCCCAAGACAGGGGTCGTGATGGCTACACCTTC.

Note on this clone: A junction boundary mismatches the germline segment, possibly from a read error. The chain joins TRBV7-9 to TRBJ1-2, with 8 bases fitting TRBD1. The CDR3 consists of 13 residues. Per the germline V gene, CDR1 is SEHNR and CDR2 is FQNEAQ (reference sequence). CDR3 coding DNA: TGTGCCAGCAGCTTGGGGACAGGATCTTGGATGCTCTTC. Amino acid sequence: CASSLGTGSWMLF.

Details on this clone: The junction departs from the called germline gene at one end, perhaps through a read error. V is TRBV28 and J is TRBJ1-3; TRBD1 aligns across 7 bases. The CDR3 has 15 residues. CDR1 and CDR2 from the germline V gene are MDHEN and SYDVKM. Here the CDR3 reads CASSIWDSSGNTIYF. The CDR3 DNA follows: TGTGCCAGCAGTATATGGGACAGCTCTGGAAACACCATATATTTT.

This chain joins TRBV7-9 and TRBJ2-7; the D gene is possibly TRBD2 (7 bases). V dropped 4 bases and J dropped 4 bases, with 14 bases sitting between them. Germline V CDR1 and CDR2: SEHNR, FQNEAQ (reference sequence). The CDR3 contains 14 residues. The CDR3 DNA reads TGTGCCAGCAGCTCAGGCGCGGGGGCTTACGAGCAGTACTTC. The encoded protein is CASSSGAGAYEQYF. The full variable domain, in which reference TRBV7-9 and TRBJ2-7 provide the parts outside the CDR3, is DTGVSQNPRHKITKRGQNVTFRCDPISEHNRLYWYRQTLGQGPEFLTYFQNEAQLEKSRLLSDRFSAERPKGSFSTLEIQRTEQGDSAMYLCASSSGAGAYEQYFGPGTRLTVT.

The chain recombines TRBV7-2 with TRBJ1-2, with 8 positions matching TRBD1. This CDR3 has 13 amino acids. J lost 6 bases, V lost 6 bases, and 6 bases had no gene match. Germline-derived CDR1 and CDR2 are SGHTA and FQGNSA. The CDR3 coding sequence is TGTGCCAGCAGTTCCCGACAGGGGCATGGCTACACCTTC. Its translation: CASSSRQGHGYTF.

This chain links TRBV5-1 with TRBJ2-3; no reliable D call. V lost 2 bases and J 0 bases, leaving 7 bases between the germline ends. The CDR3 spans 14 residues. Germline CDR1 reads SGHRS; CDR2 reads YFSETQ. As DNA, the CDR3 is TGCGCCAGCAGCTTAGATACTAGCACAGATACGCAGTATTTT. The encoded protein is CASSLDTSTDTQYF.